The 31 T cell receptor beta chains presented below share a single source sample, sequenced in a study of STAT3 mutations in large granular lymphocyte leukemia. Study-level results: At least one immunodominant TCR beta clonotype appeared in every T-cell large granular lymphocyte leukemia patient.

Their cognate antigens are unknown. Sequencing used immunoSEQ multiplex PCR; TCRdb keeps in-frame clones, though not all of them. The table lists under 5,000 clones, 45% to 50% of them singletons. What was sequenced was peripheral blood mononuclear cells. The source of these receptors is a man in his 60s with T-cell large granular lymphocyte leukemia. Some clones in this sample may be carry-over from other donors' samples.

CDR3: CASSPSRGLFGTEAFF. The CDR3 bases are TGCGCCAGCAGCCCCTCTAGGGGACTATTTGGGACTGAAGCTTTCTTT. This chain joins TRBV5-1 and TRBJ1-1; D may be TRBD1 (5 bases). The length of the CDR3 is 16 residues. The V end was cut by 4 bases, the J end by 5 bases, with 21 bases between. Germline CDR1 and CDR2: SGHRS and YFSETQ.

The table lists this clone with a few counts. The rearrangement joins TRBV7-9 to TRBJ1-1; unclear D gene. CDR1 is SEHNR, CDR2 FQNEAQ, per germline (reference sequence). The CDR3 consists of 13 residues. The V and J ends lost 5 bases and 1 base respectively, with 8 bases between them. The CDR3, as DNA: TGTGCCAGCAGCACCGTGGGGAACACTGAAGCTTTCTTT. Residues: CASSTVGNTEAFF.

In DNA, the CDR3 is TGCGCCAGCAGCGCATTACAGGGGGACCAAGAGACCCAGTACTTC. Its protein is CASSALQGDQETQYF. This chain links TRBV5-1 with TRBJ2-5, with 8 bases matching TRBD1. Per germline, CDR1 SGHRS and CDR2 YFSETQ. With 4 bases clipped from V and 0 bases from J, the junction kept 5 bases outside the gene matches. The CDR3 totals 15 residues. Using reference TRBV5-1 and TRBJ2-5 for the parts outside the CDR3, the full variable domain is KAGVTQTPRYLIKTRGQQVTLSCSPISGHRSVSWYQQTPGQGLQFLFEYFSETQRNKGNFPGRFSGRQFSNSRSEMNVSTLELGDSALYLCASSALQGDQETQYFGPGTRLLVL.

The chain combines TRBV30 with TRBJ2-7; D not certain. V lost 5 bases to trimming and J lost 9 bases, with 17 bases between them. The length of the CDR3 is 12 residues. Per germline, CDR1 GTSNPN and CDR2 SVGIG (reference sequence). The CDR3, as DNA: TGTGCCTGGGTCTCCTCCCAAGGTGGGCAGTACTTC. Translated: CAWVSSQGGQYF.

The chain couples TRBV29-1 to TRBJ1-2, with D unresolved. There are 12 residues in the CDR3. Trimming left V 7 bases short and J 6 bases short, with 15 bases between. Germline V lookup: CDR1 SQVTM, CDR2 ANQGSEA. The DNA of the CDR3 is TGCAGCGGTTATGGTGACGGGGATGGCTACACCTTC. Amino acid sequence: CSGYGDGDGYTF.

This clone is medium-sized. The chain combines TRBV5-1 with TRBJ2-7, with 9 nucleotides matching TRBD1. V lost 10 bases, J lost 1 base, and 6 bases stayed unmatched. Germline V gene lookup returns CDR1 SGHRS and CDR2 YFSETQ. This CDR3 comprises 13 residues. CDR3 sequence: CACAGTGSYEQYF. The CDR3 coding sequence is TGCGCCTGCGCCGGGACAGGGTCCTACGAGCAGTACTTC.

This clone was counted between two and nine times. V gene TRBV16 combines with J gene TRBJ1-2; D call uncertain. Per germline, CDR1 KGHSY and CDR2 FQNENV. The ends were cut back, 0 bases at V and 6 bases at J, with 11 bases in the middle. The CDR3 covers 14 residues. CDR3: CASSQSAGMDGYTF. As DNA, the CDR3 is TGTGCCAGCAGCCAATCGGCGGGGATGGATGGCTACACCTTC.

As for this clone: This likely comes from a read error, as the CDR3 has no conserved phenylalanine or tryptophan at its end. Because the CDR3's place on the DNA is in doubt, the DNA is left out and the CDR3 is given as listed by TCRdb. The chain recombines TRBV4-1 with TRBJ2-7; TRBD2 is the table's D call and was not checked against the DNA. The germline V gene encodes CDR1 MGHRA and CDR2 YSYEKL. The CDR3 comprises 8 residues, both ends counted. CDR3 sequence: CASSPGSE.

This clone was found a few times. V and J are TRBV7-9 and TRBJ2-7; possibly TRBD1 for D (6 bases). Germline assignment: CDR1 SEHNR and CDR2 FQNEAQ (reference sequence). CDR3 size: 11 residues. V was clipped by 3 bases and J by 7 bases, with 7 bases between them. The DNA for the CDR3 is TGTGCCAGCAGCTTGGGGGCAGAGCAGTACTTC. Its protein product is CASSLGAEQYF.

The genes are TRBV30 and TRBJ1-2, with D maybe TRBD1 (5 bases). The CDR3 is 16 residues long. Deletions cut 0 bases from V and 6 bases from J, with 20 bases between. From germline, CDR1 is GTSNPN and CDR2 SVGIG (reference sequence). The chain's CDR3 is CAWSVLRRGSSDGYTF. DNA for the CDR3: TGTGCCTGGAGTGTACTACGAAGGGGCTCGTCCGATGGCTACACCTTC.

V is TRBV6-1 and J is TRBJ2-7; D gene ambiguous. CDR1 and CDR2 from the germline V gene are MNHNS and SASEGT. V shed 1 base and J shed 1 base, with 11 bases lying between them. CDR3 length equals 15 residues. The CDR3 loop reads CASSEEGLRSYEQYF. The DNA of the CDR3 is TGTGCCAGCAGTGAAGAGGGTTTAAGGTCCTACGAGCAGTACTTC.

J is TRBJ2-1 and V is TRBV6-1; 7 bases align to TRBD1. Trimming cost V 7 bases and J 9 bases; bases outside gene matches: 15. The CDR3 length is 15 residues. Germline loops: CDR1 MNHNS, CDR2 SASEGT. Here the CDR3 DNA reads TGTGCCAGCAAGGAGTGGCAGGGGGTTTTCCCTGAGCAGTTCTTC. Amino acids: CASKEWQGVFPEQFF.

Only a few counts were recorded for this clone. This chain links TRBV10-2 with TRBJ2-7, with D unclear. The CDR3 spans 12 residues. V was pared by 0 bases and J by 6 bases, with 6 bases between. Germline loops: CDR1 WSHSY, CDR2 SAAADI. The CDR3 DNA is TGCGCCAGCAGTGAGTCGATGGGCGAGCAGTACTTC. Protein product: CASSESMGEQYF.

The chain joins TRBV7-2 to TRBJ2-7; D is unclear. The CDR3 spans 12 residues. Looked up from germline, CDR1 is SGHTA and CDR2 is FQGNSA. The germline V and J ends were trimmed by 1 base and 6 bases, with 7 bases remaining between them. CDR3 protein: CASSLGDAEQYV. CDR3 DNA: TGTGCCAGCAGCTTAGGAGATGCCGAGCAGTACGTC.

A few counts support this clone. V is TRBV7-2 and J is TRBJ1-2, with a weak D call TRBD1 (5 bases). The V gene's germline CDR1 is SGHTA and CDR2 FQGNSA. This CDR3 is built from 12 residues. Between the trimmed V and J ends, which lost 5 bases and 8 bases, there was a span of 12 bases. The CDR3 DNA follows: TGTGCCAGCAGCGTCCCCACAGGCGGCTACACCTTC. It codes for CASSVPTGGYTF.

The V and J genes are TRBV5-1 and TRBJ2-4; the D call may be TRBD1 or TRBD2 (5 bases each). CDR1 is SGHRS, CDR2 YFSETQ, per germline. There are 15 residues in the CDR3. Trimming left V 3 bases short and J 5 bases short, with 15 bases between. The CDR3 protein is CASSSGDLGENIQYF. The CDR3, as DNA: TGCGCCAGCAGCTCCGGGGACCTCGGTGAAAACATTCAGTACTTC.

The chain has TRBV5-1 and TRBJ2-7; 8 bases align to TRBD1. Germline loops: CDR1 SGHRS, CDR2 YFSETQ. The J segment lost 7 bases and the V segment lost 0 bases, leaving 6 bases of the junction unmatched. This CDR3 contains 14 residues. The CDR3 loop is CASSLGQGALEQYF. CDR3 bases: TGCGCCAGCAGCTTGGGGCAGGGGGCGTTGGAGCAGTACTTC.

V and J are TRBV5-1 and TRBJ1-4; D is undetermined. This CDR3 has 14 amino acids. Trimming removed 7 bases at V and 0 bases at J, with 10 bases between. Germline CDR1 and CDR2: SGHRS and YFSETQ. The CDR3 DNA sequence: TGCGCCAGCGCCATCCGCGCAACTAATGAAAAACTGTTTTTT. This encodes CASAIRATNEKLFF.

This chain uses TRBV2 with TRBJ2-1; D is unclear. Trimming took off 5 bases at V and 3 bases at J, with 5 bases between the two ends. The CDR3 spans 12 residues. Germline CDR1 and CDR2: SNHLY and FYNNEI. The CDR3 sequence: CASSLDYNEQFF. DNA for the CDR3: TGTGCCAGCAGTCTCGACTACAATGAGCAGTTCTTC.

This rearrangement joins TRBV7-8 to TRBJ2-7, with D unclear. V was pared by 2 bases and J by 5 bases, with 7 bases between. Germline CDR1 and CDR2: SGHVS and FQNEAQ. The CDR3 spans 12 residues. The chain's CDR3 is CASSLSAHEQYV. CDR3 sequence (DNA): TGTGCCAGCAGCTTATCAGCCCACGAGCAGTACGTC.

This clone was recorded a few times. The chain employs TRBV28 and TRBJ2-5; D is ambiguous. This CDR3 has 12 amino acids. Germline V gene lookup returns CDR1 MDHEN and CDR2 SYDVKM. Trimming pared 3 bases from V and 0 bases from J, leaving 2 bases between. In DNA form, the CDR3 reads TGTGCCAGCAGTTTTTACCAAGAGACCCAGTACTTC. Its translation: CASSFYQETQYF.

In DNA, the CDR3 is TGCGCCAGCCGCGTTCAGGGCGAACACAATGAGCAGTTCTTC. Amino acid sequence: CASRVQGEHNEQFF. This chain uses TRBV5-1 with TRBJ2-1, with D maybe TRBD1 (5 bases). V lost 7 bases, J lost 5 bases, and 16 bases lay in between. This CDR3 is built from 14 residues. Germline-derived CDR1 and CDR2 are SGHRS and YFSETQ. Supplemented by reference TRBV5-1 and TRBJ2-1, the full variable domain reads KAGVTQTPRYLIKTRGQQVTLSCSPISGHRSVSWYQQTPGQGLQFLFEYFSETQRNKGNFPGRFSGRQFSNSRSEMNVSTLELGDSALYLCASRVQGEHNEQFFGPGTRLTVL.

V usage is TRBV10-3 and J usage is TRBJ1-3; D not resolved. Germline-derived CDR1 and CDR2 are ENHRY and SYGVKD. V lost 6 bases to trimming and J lost 0 bases, with 6 bases between them. The CDR3 has 13 residues. CDR3 in amino acids: CAIRPSSGNTIYF. The CDR3 DNA sequence: TGTGCCATCAGACCGAGCTCTGGAAACACCATATATTTT.

The chain combines TRBV30 with TRBJ2-5; either TRBD1 or TRBD2 may fit D (5 bases each). V was pared by 2 bases and J by 7 bases, with 11 bases between. The length of the CDR3 is 12 residues. In germline, CDR1 is GTSNPN, CDR2 SVGIG (reference sequence). The CDR3 bases are TGTGCCTGGAGTACAGGAGGAGGGACCCAGTACTTC. Its translation is CAWSTGGGTQYF.

This rearrangement joins TRBV6-6 to TRBJ1-5; 11 bases align to TRBD1. The V segment lost 5 bases and the J segment 5 bases; nucleotides outside the gene matches: 5. The germline gives CDR1 MNHNY, CDR2 SVGAGI (reference sequence). The CDR3 is 15 amino acids. As DNA, the CDR3 is TGTGCCAGCAGTGCAGGACAGGGGGCCGATCAGCCCCAGCATTTT. As protein: CASSAGQGADQPQHF.

The rearrangement uses TRBV5-1 and TRBJ1-2, with TRBD1 as a possible D gene (5 bases). Trimming left V 0 bases short and J 3 bases short, with 12 bases between. This CDR3 region has 15 residues. The germline V gene has CDR1 SGHRS and CDR2 YFSETQ. DNA for the CDR3: TGCGCCAGCAGCTTGGCGTCAGGGACTGACTATGGCTACACCTTC. Translation gives CASSLASGTDYGYTF.

The V call is TRBV18, the J call TRBJ1-4; D remains ambiguous. This CDR3 is built from 13 residues. Trimming took off 7 bases at V and 7 bases at J, with 13 bases between the two ends. Germline CDR1 KGHSH, CDR2 LQKENI. CDR3 nucleotides: TGTGCCAGCTTTCGGCAGGACCCTGAAAAACTGTTTTTT. Encoded protein: CASFRQDPEKLFF.

This clone has a single count. This rearrangement joins TRBV18 to TRBJ2-3; D gene ambiguous. CDR1 KGHSH and CDR2 LQKENI come from the germline V gene. The CDR3 spans 13 residues. V was cut by 6 bases and J by 3 bases, with 10 bases left in between. This CDR3 is CASSSGWTDTQYF. CDR3 coding DNA: TGTGCCAGCTCTTCAGGTTGGACAGATACGCAGTATTTT.

To note about this clone: Sequence at one end of the junction differs from germline and may be a read error. The chain employs TRBV5-4 and TRBJ2-1, with TRBD2 matching over 10 bases. The CDR3 consists of 12 residues. In germline, CDR1 is SGHNT, CDR2 YYREEE (reference sequence). In nucleotides, the CDR3 is TGTGCCAGCAGCTTGCCCGGGACTAGCGTAATCTTC. It is translated as CASSLPGTSVIF.

This rearrangement joins TRBV30 to TRBJ1-2, with a possible D match to TRBD1 (5 bases). Germline-derived CDR1 and CDR2 are GTSNPN and SVGIG (reference sequence). V lost 1 base and J lost 4, with 16 bases in between. The CDR3 is 15 amino acids. The CDR3 here is CAWSAGTQASYGYTF. CDR3 in DNA: TGTGCCTGGAGTGCGGGCACACAGGCTTCCTATGGCTACACCTTC.

There are a few counts of this clone. The chain uses TRBV5-1 and TRBJ2-7; 7 bases map to TRBD2. J was trimmed by 5 bases and V by 4 bases; bases with no gene match: 9. The CDR3 consists of 14 residues. Per germline, CDR1 SGHRS and CDR2 YFSETQ. For the CDR3, the DNA is TGCGCCAGCAGCCCGGGGGGTATCTATAACGAGCAGTACGTC. This translates into CASSPGGIYNEQYV.